The 5 T cell receptor beta chains below come from one sample, sequenced in a study of regulatory T cells in long-lasting Graves disease. Time point meaning: newly diagnosed GD, antithyroid drugs for less than 3 months. The TCR library was prepared using RNA isolated from PBMCs. With iRepertoire HTBI primers and Arm-PCR of CDR3 regions, TCR beta libraries were built. TCRdb ran MiXCR on the multiplex PCR reads and lists one entry per CDR3 protein. The sample has 450,000 to 600,000 distinct CDR3 sequences; 13% are singletons. This sample was also put to use in a study of T cells in Graves' hyperthyroidism and ophthalmopathy.

Sequenced here: peripheral blood mononuclear cells (PBMCs), sampled at new diagnosis, from a patient treated with antithyroid drugs. These receptors all come from a man aged 25-45 years with Graves disease.

The J gene is TRBJ2-2, the V gene TRBV27; TRBD1 agrees at 12 bases. Trimming removed 5 bases from V and 7 bases from J; junction bases left unmatched: 8. Germline loops: CDR1 MNHEY, CDR2 SMNVEV (reference sequence). The CDR3 has 16 residues. The CDR3 here is CASSTPGQGAIGELFF. Written as DNA, the CDR3 is TGTGCCAGCAGTACACCGGGACAGGGGGCGATCGGGGAGCTGTTTTTT.

This clonotype was seen only a few times. V and J are TRBV18 and TRBJ2-7, with TRBD1 identical over 7 bases. V lost 5 bases, J lost 2 bases, and 6 bases stayed unmatched. Germline CDR1 KGHSH, CDR2 LQKENI. This CDR3 spans 14 amino acids. CDR3: CASSTTTGTYEQYF. As DNA, the CDR3 is TGTGCCAGCTCAACAACGACAGGGACCTACGAGCAGTACTTC. Full variable domain (outside the CDR3, taken from reference TRBV18 and TRBJ2-7): NAGVMQNPRHLVRRRGQEARLRCSPMKGHSHVYWYRQLPEEGLKFMVYLQKENIIDESGMPKERFSAEFPKEGPSILRIQQVVRGDSAAYFCASSTTTGTYEQYFGPGTRLTVT.

This chain joins TRBV27 and TRBJ2-1; TRBD2 aligns across 7 bases. The germline CDR1 and CDR2 sequences are MNHEY and SMNVEV (reference sequence). J gave up 2 bases and V 6 bases, and 4 bases lay outside the gene matches. The CDR3 loop spans 14 amino acids. The CDR3 DNA follows: TGTGCCAGCAGGGGGCTAGCGGCCTACAATGAGCAGTTCTTC. Encoded protein: CASRGLAAYNEQFF.

This clonotype was seen a handful of times. The V gene is TRBV15, the J gene TRBJ2-7; D may be TRBD2 (6 bases). The CDR3 spans 14 residues. Trimming removed 0 bases from V and 5 bases from J, with 11 bases in between. Germline V gene sequence: CDR1 LNHNV, CDR2 YYDKDF (reference sequence). The CDR3 coding sequence is TGTGCCACCAGCAGAGATAAACGGAGGGACGAGCAGTACTTC. Protein product: CATSRDKRRDEQYF.

This clonotype showed up just a few times. The genes are TRBV6-1 and TRBJ2-7; D is unclear. Germline lookup yields CDR1 MNHNS and CDR2 SASEGT. V lost 5 bases, J lost 2 bases, and 10 bases lay in between. The CDR3 is 13 amino acids. The CDR3 DNA is TGTGCCAGCAGTCAGACTCAAGCCTACGAGCAGTACTTC. Translating gives CASSQTQAYEQYF.